This is a list of T cell receptor beta chains from one sample in a study of blood T cell repertoires in COVID-19. Generated by immunoSEQ multiplex PCR, the TCRdb table keeps only in-frame clones and is missing some. The sample consists of under 150,000 clones, around 73% of them appearing once. The material sequenced was peripheral blood. These receptors all stem from a woman in her 50s with active or convalescent COVID-19. Each CDR3 is given with its conserved first and last residue. D genes are given only for firm matches. Size is stated for part of the rows, as once, few or many counts, or as a class when the clone is expanded.

14,TRBD1,few,TRBV6-5,TRBJ1-6,CASMAGGYNSPLHF,TGTGCCAGCATGGCAGGGGGTTATAATTCACCCCTCCACTTT
13,-,-,TRBV6-1,TRBJ2-6,CASARSGANVLTF,TGTGCCAGCGCTAGGTCCGGGGCCAACGTCCTGACTTTC
17,-,-,TRBV4-2,TRBJ2-7,CASSQVPGMRVSYEQYF,TGTGCCAGCAGCCAGGTCCCGGGGATGAGGGTCTCCTACGAGCAGTACTTC
16,TRBD2,-,TRBV7-3,TRBJ2-1,CASSPFGGGPPDEQFF,TGTGCCAGCAGTCCATTCGGGGGAGGGCCCCCGGATGAGCAGTTCTTC
14,-,-,TRBV6-2/TRBV6-3,TRBJ1-2,CASSSPTGKNGYTF,TGTGCCAGCAGCTCCCCCACAGGAAAGAATGGCTACACCTTC
16,TRBD2,-,TRBV10-3,TRBJ2-1,CAISQLAGGFYNEQFF,TGTGCCATCAGCCAACTAGCGGGAGGTTTCTACAATGAGCAGTTCTTC
12,TRBD1,-,TRBV29-1,TRBJ1-1,CSVGHRGRKAFF,TGCAGCGTTGGCCACAGGGGACGCAAAGCTTTCTTT
15,-,few,TRBV5-5,TRBJ1-4,CASSPNRAPGEKLFF,TGTGCCAGCAGCCCGAACAGGGCACCGGGTGAAAAACTGTTTTTT
15,TRBD2,-,TRBV7-2,TRBJ2-3,CASSAFGRAKDTQYF,TGTGCCAGCAGCGCCTTCGGGAGGGCCAAAGATACGCAGTATTTT
15,TRBD1,-,TRBV10-3,TRBJ2-7,CAISDLGTGRDEQYF,TGTGCCATCAGTGACCTCGGGACAGGGCGCGACGAGCAGTACTTC
14,TRBD1,-,TRBV25-1,TRBJ1-6,CASRRTGGDSPLHF,TGTGCCAGCCGGAGGACAGGGGGCGATTCACCCCTCCACTTT
16,TRBD2,-,TRBV6-5,TRBJ2-7,CASSYSGAGAFDEQYF,TGTGCCAGCAGTTACTCGGGAGCGGGGGCCTTCGACGAGCAGTACTTC
15,TRBD2,-,TRBV4-3,TRBJ2-5,CASSRLAGLGETQYF,TGCGCCAGCAGCCGACTAGCGGGCCTAGGGGAGACCCAGTACTTC
16,TRBD2,-,TRBV9,TRBJ2-1,CASSVAALAGGNEQFF,TGTGCCAGCAGCGTAGCTGCACTAGCGGGGGGTAATGAGCAGTTCTTC
17,TRBD1,-,TRBV7-8,TRBJ1-2,CASSPNSRDRGTGGYTF,TGTGCCAGCAGCCCCAATTCCCGGGACAGGGGCACAGGTGGCTACACCTTC
14,-,-,TRBV18,TRBJ1-1,CASSPDRMNTEAFF,TGTGCCAGCTCACCGGACAGAATGAACACTGAAGCTTTCTTT
15,TRBD1,-,TRBV7-9,TRBJ1-5,CASSSGTGANQPQHF,TGTGCCAGCAGTTCGGGGACAGGGGCGAATCAGCCCCAGCATTTT
14,-,-,TRBV19,TRBJ1-5,CASSRLGGNQPQHF,TGTGCCAGTAGTAGATTAGGGGGAAATCAGCCCCAGCATTTT
15,-,-,TRBV6-2/TRBV6-3,TRBJ2-5,CASSRREYALETQYF,TGTGCCAGCAGCCGCCGGGAGTATGCATTAGAGACCCAGTACTTC
14,-,medium-sized,TRBV19,TRBJ1-3,CASKAPGWGNTIYF,TGTGCCAGTAAGGCCCCCGGGTGGGGAAACACCATATATTTT
13,-,-,TRBV19,TRBJ2-7,CASSTSGLYEQYF,TGTGCCAGTAGCACCTCGGGACTCTACGAGCAGTACTTC
15,TRBD1,few,TRBV15,TRBJ1-6,CATSSGTGRNSPLHF,TGTGCCACCAGCAGCGGGACAGGGCGGAATTCACCCCTCCACTTT
16,-,-,TRBV7-9,TRBJ1-1,CASSLEKQGPWTEAFF,TGTGCCAGCAGCTTAGAGAAACAGGGTCCATGGACTGAAGCTTTCTTT
12,-,-,TRBV30,TRBJ2-3,CAWKPGTDTQYF,TGTGCCTGGAAGCCTGGCACAGATACGCAGTATTTT
17,TRBD1,-,TRBV7-2,TRBJ2-1,CASSLGGTGGGRNEQFF,TGTGCCAGCAGCTTAGGGGGGACAGGGGGCGGCCGCAATGAGCAGTTCTTC
15,TRBD1,-,TRBV7-9,TRBJ1-4,CASSYSDRSTEKLFF,TGTGCCAGCAGTTACTCGGACAGGTCTACGGAAAAACTGTTTTTT
16,TRBD1,-,TRBV18,TRBJ2-7,CASSPGTGGSSYEQYF,TGTGCCAGCTCACCAGGGACAGGGGGCTCCTCCTACGAGCAGTACTTC
13,-,-,TRBV3-1/TRBV3-2,TRBJ2-2,CASSLRQSGELFF,TGTGCCAGCAGCCTGAGACAGTCCGGGGAGCTGTTTTTT
17,TRBD1,-,TRBV5-6,TRBJ2-7,CASSQDRGVLRTYEQYF,TGTGCCAGCAGCCAGGACAGGGGGGTTCTCCGGACCTACGAGCAGTACTTC
14,-,once,TRBV11-3,TRBJ1-1,CASSLETDSAEAFF,TGTGCCAGCAGCTTAGAGACGGACAGTGCTGAAGCTTTCTTT
15,TRBD2,-,TRBV7-6,TRBJ2-2,CASSERGGNTGELFF,TGTGCCAGCAGCGAGCGGGGGGGGAACACCGGGGAGCTGTTTTTT
17,TRBD1,-,TRBV18,TRBJ2-2,CASSPLRDRVNTGELFF,TGTGCCAGCTCACCTCTCCGGGACAGGGTGAACACCGGGGAGCTGTTTTTT
12,-,-,TRBV5-1,TRBJ2-7,CASSLGGYEQYF,TGCGCCAGCAGCTTGGGCGGGTACGAGCAGTACTTC
15,TRBD1,-,TRBV30,TRBJ1-4,CAWSRTGARNEKLFF,TGTGCCTGGAGCCGGACAGGGGCCCGTAATGAAAAACTGTTTTTT
14,-,once,TRBV7-2,TRBJ1-2,CASSQPGGQELNTF,TGTGCCAGCAGCCAACCTGGGGGCCAGGAGCTTAACACCTTC
13,TRBD1,once,TRBV25-1,TRBJ1-2,CASSAGQGHGYTF,TGTGCCAGCAGTGCGGGACAGGGACATGGCTACACCTTC
14,TRBD2,-,TRBV7-3,TRBJ2-3,CASSLGLATDTQYF,TGTGCCAGCAGCCTTGGACTAGCAACCGATACGCAGTATTTT
14,TRBD2,few,TRBV4-2,TRBJ2-3,CASSERGGTDTQYF,TGTGCCAGCAGCGAGCGGGGGGGCACAGATACGCAGTATTTT
11,-,-,TRBV12-3/TRBV12-4,TRBJ1-1,CASSLYREAFF,TGTGCCAGCAGTCTGTACAGGGAAGCTTTCTTT
13,-,-,TRBV24-1,TRBJ2-3,CATSDGPADTQYF,TGTGCCACCAGTGATGGGCCCGCAGATACGCAGTATTTT
14,-,-,TRBV4-1,TRBJ1-1,CASSQARGGTEAFF,TGCGCCAGCAGCCAAGCTAGAGGGGGCACTGAAGCTTTCTTT
16,TRBD2,-,TRBV2,TRBJ2-7,CASRDASGRVSYEQYF,TGTGCCAGCAGGGACGCGAGCGGGAGGGTCTCCTACGAGCAGTACTTC
12,-,-,TRBV6-5,TRBJ1-2,CASRTSTGGYTF,TGTGCCAGCAGGACTAGTACTGGGGGCTACACCTTC
15,TRBD1,-,TRBV6-5,TRBJ1-1,CASSRTLQGAAEAFF,TGTGCCAGCAGTCGAACGTTACAGGGGGCCGCTGAAGCTTTCTTT
12,-,-,TRBV28,TRBJ2-1,CASSFRGPRQFF,TGTGCCAGCAGTTTTCGAGGGCCCCGACAGTTCTTC
14,-,-,TRBV25-1,TRBJ2-5,CASSEPGDGETQYF,TGTGCCAGCAGTGAGCCGGGGGACGGGGAGACCCAGTACTTC
16,TRBD2,few,TRBV19,TRBJ2-1,CASSIYASGPYNEQFF,TGTGCCAGTAGTATATATGCTAGCGGCCCCTACAATGAGCAGTTCTTC
18,TRBD2,-,TRBV19,TRBJ2-3,CASSPQLAGVYSTDTQYF,TGTGCCAGTAGTCCACAACTAGCGGGGGTTTATAGCACAGATACGCAGTATTTT
15,TRBD2,-,TRBV9,TRBJ2-7,CASSVAGGGRYEQYF,TGTGCCAGCAGCGTAGCGGGGGGGGGCCGGTACGAGCAGTACTTC